This TCR beta chain was recorded in a study of T cell responses to AZD1222 COVID-19 vaccine. Notes on the study in general: Two AZD1222 administrations were followed by greater Spike-specific TCR breadth and depth. At 160-218 and 743-854, vaccine-associated CD4 TCRs were dominant, and they spanned spike. Nearly half of spike-specific TCRs reportedly target unmutated variant regions. The donors showed a predominance of white British ancestry and of females, with possible underestimation of clonal diversity.

Measured with immunoSEQ multiplex PCR; TCRdb has only the in-frame clones, and not every one. The sample includes around 99,000 clones, 80% to 90% of them seen just once. Germline-derived CDR1 and CDR2 are MNHEY and SMNVEV (reference sequence). The CDR3 has 15 residues. V lost 0 bases, J lost 8 bases, and 16 bases lay in between. This clone was picked up a small number of times. Its antigen is still unknown. The receptor was isolated from an adult in good health. Sequencing was performed on peripheral blood, taken on day 0 of AZD1222 vaccination. V gene TRBV27 combines with J gene TRBJ1-1, with no clear D. CDR3 sequence (DNA): TGTGCCAGCAGTTTATCAGTAAAGGGCACCACAGAAGCTTTCTTT. Translated, it gives CASSLSVKGTTEAFF.